The source of this T cell receptor (beta chain) is a study of T cells after yellow fever vaccination. Study information: With SMART-Seq v4 Ultra Low Input, the fractions containing low cell numbers were prepared. Notes on the study in general: Post-booster reappearance was seen for most primary-vaccination clones (about 96% CD4, 80% to 90% CD8). Within FACS-sorted repertoires, abundant clonotypes contaminating from the bulk population could be present.

Germline CDR1 and CDR2: SGHAT and FQNNGV. With 1 base clipped from V and 9 bases from J, the junction kept 4 bases outside the gene matches. CDR3 length equals 13 residues. This clonotype was detected only a few times. The antigen is unknown. In making TCR cDNA, 5'RACE template switching added a universal primer site and UMIs to it. One entry per CDR3 protein results from TCRdb running MiXCR on the 5' RACE reads. In the table there are a few hundred thousand distinct CDR3 sequences, about 10% of which are singletons. The sample in question was CD4+ T cells sorted from PBMCs, obtained 5 days after the yellow fever booster vaccination. The rearrangement uses TRBV11-2 and TRBJ1-1; 8 bases align to TRBD1. The sequence derives from a man aged 18 to 30 who received the YFV17D yellow fever vaccine. CDR3 bases: TGTGCCAGCAGCTTAGTCCCCAGGGGGCAAGCTTTCTTT. Translating gives CASSLVPRGQAFF.